The 30 T cell receptor beta chains below come from one sample, sequenced in a study of cytotoxic CD8 clonotypes in ibrutinib-treated CLL. Profiled with immunoSEQ multiplex PCR; TCRdb holds only in-frame clones, not every one. This sample has 65,000 to 80,000 clones, with around four fifths found just once. Sequencing was performed on PBMCs, taken after 24 months of ibrutinib treatment. Source of these receptors: a human donor with chronic lymphocytic leukemia.

The genes are TRBV5-1 and TRBJ2-7; 7 positions match TRBD2. V shed 0 bases and J 2 bases; nucleotides not matched to a gene: 14. The length of the CDR3 is 18 residues. In germline, CDR1 is SGHRS, CDR2 YFSETQ. CDR3 loop: CASSLGPDWEGSPYEQYF. The CDR3 DNA reads as TGCGCCAGCAGCTTGGGGCCTGACTGGGAGGGGTCCCCCTACGAGCAGTACTTC.

This chain links TRBV18 with TRBJ2-7, with 10 bases aligning to TRBD2. The junction had 4 bases not matched to a gene; V was cut back by 6 bases and J by 5 bases. The CDR3 spans 13 residues. Per germline, CDR1 KGHSH and CDR2 LQKENI. DNA of the CDR3: TGTGCCAGCTCGAGGACTAGCGGTGACGAGCAGTACTTC. The encoded protein is CASSRTSGDEQYF.

CDR3 nucleotide sequence: TGTGCCAGCAGTAGATCCGGGACAGTCACCGGGGAGCTGTTTTTT. It yields the protein CASSRSGTVTGELFF. The chain recombines TRBV28 with TRBJ2-2; 7 bases match TRBD1. The CDR3 length is 15 residues. Germline loops: CDR1 MDHEN, CDR2 SYDVKM. The junction had 7 bases not matched to a gene; V was cut back by 5 bases and J by 4 bases. Drawing the rest from reference TRBV28 and TRBJ2-2, the complete variable domain is DVKVTQSSRYLVKRTGEKVFLECVQDMDHENMFWYRQDPGLGLRLIYFSYDVKMKEKGDIPEGYSVSREKKERFSLILESASTNQTSMYLCASSRSGTVTGELFFGEGSRLTVL.

This chain joins TRBV6-5 and TRBJ2-2; no reliable D call. Germline V CDR1 and CDR2: MNHEY, SVGAGI. This CDR3 is 13 amino acids long. Between the trimmed V and J ends, which lost 2 bases and 5 bases, there was a span of 6 bases. CDR3 sequence reads: CASSYLGTGELFF. CDR3 sequence (DNA): TGTGCCAGCAGTTACCTAGGTACCGGGGAGCTGTTTTTT.

The V and J genes are TRBV6-5 and TRBJ2-7; D unclear. This CDR3 comprises 14 residues. The germline CDR1 and CDR2 sequences are MNHEY and SVGAGI. The V and J ends lost 5 bases and 7 bases respectively, with 18 bases between them. The CDR3, as DNA: TGTGCCAGCAGTACACTAAGGGATTCTCGGGAGCAGTACTTC. The encoded protein is CASSTLRDSREQYF.

The chain recombines TRBV5-1 with TRBJ2-1; 10 bases are shared with TRBD2. CDR1 SGHRS and CDR2 YFSETQ come from the germline V gene. V lost 0 bases, J lost 9 bases, and 12 bases stayed unmatched. The CDR3 length is 17 residues. The CDR3 sequence: CASSLASGRASVSEQFF. The CDR3 nucleotides read TGCGCCAGCAGCTTGGCGAGCGGGAGGGCCTCGGTCTCTGAGCAGTTCTTC.

The V and J genes are TRBV4-1 and TRBJ1-4; the D is unclear. Trimming cost V 4 bases and J 3 bases, with 15 bases left between them. Germline V gives CDR1 MGHRA, CDR2 YSYEKL. The CDR3 spans 16 residues. The CDR3: CASSLPPGRANEKLFF. CDR3 nucleotides: TGCGCCAGCAGCCTTCCCCCGGGGAGAGCTAATGAAAAACTGTTTTTT.

This chain links TRBV2 with TRBJ2-7; D remains unclear. CDR3 size: 14 residues. Germline CDR1 SNHLY, CDR2 FYNNEI. Between the trimmed V and J ends, which lost 7 bases and 1 base, there was a span of 14 bases. In nucleotides, the CDR3 is TGTGCCAGCAACCCCCGGTCCGGTTCCTACGAGCAGTACTTC. It is translated as CASNPRSGSYEQYF. Full variable domain (outside the CDR3, taken from reference TRBV2 and TRBJ2-7): EPEVTQTPSHQVTQMGQEVILRCVPISNHLYFYWYRQILGQKVEFLVSFYNNEISEKSEIFDDQFSVERPDGSNFTLKIRSTKLEDSAMYFCASNPRSGSYEQYFGPGTRLTVT.

The CDR3 nucleotides read TGCGCCAGCGGCAGGGGTGCTAATGAAAAACTGTTTTTT. It yields the protein CASGRGANEKLFF. This sequence joins TRBV5-1 and TRBJ1-4, with D possibly being TRBD1 (6 bases). Trimming took off 7 bases at V and 3 bases at J, with 10 bases between the two ends. The CDR3 loop spans 13 amino acids. The germline V gene encodes CDR1 SGHRS and CDR2 YFSETQ.

This chain links TRBV5-4 with TRBJ2-2; a possible D gene is TRBD2 (6 bases). Trimming cost V 0 bases and J 6 bases, with 15 bases left between them. The CDR3 is 16 residues long. In germline, CDR1 is SGHNT, CDR2 YYREEE (reference sequence). CDR3 sequence: CASSLDVRRAAGELFF. CDR3 sequence (DNA): TGTGCCAGCAGCTTGGATGTCCGGAGGGCCGCCGGGGAGCTGTTTTTT. Full variable domain (remainder filled in from reference TRBV5-4 and TRBJ2-2): ETGVTQSPTHLIKTRGQQVTLRCSSQSGHNTVSWYQQALGQGPQFIFQYYREEENGRGNFPPRFSGLQFPNYSSELNVNALELDDSALYLCASSLDVRRAAGELFFGEGSRLTVL.

This chain uses TRBV6-6 with TRBJ2-3, with D perhaps matching TRBD1 or TRBD2 (6 bases each). Germline loops: CDR1 MNHNY, CDR2 SVGAGI (reference sequence). CDR3 length: 16 amino acids. V was clipped by 8 bases and J by 1 base, with 19 bases between them. The CDR3 spells CASVPVGGSGTDTQYF. The CDR3 DNA sequence: TGTGCCAGCGTCCCGGTGGGGGGCTCGGGCACAGATACGCAGTATTTT.

The chain links TRBV4-2 to TRBJ2-3; either TRBD1 or TRBD2 may supply D (5 bases each). The CDR3 consists of 14 residues. The germline CDR1 and CDR2 sequences are LGHNA and YNFKEQ. V was pared by 4 bases and J by 5 bases, with 13 bases between. The CDR3 nucleotides read TGTGCCAGCAGCCTAGGGGTGGGAGAAGATACGCAGTATTTT. The encoded protein is CASSLGVGEDTQYF.

The chain couples TRBV11-2 to TRBJ2-5; 7 positions match TRBD2. CDR3 length: 15 amino acids. Trimming took 5 bases from V and 4 from J; bases not matched to a gene: 10. Germline CDR1 SGHAT, CDR2 FQNNGV. The CDR3 here is CASSDRAGVVETQYF. The CDR3 DNA reads TGTGCCAGCAGCGACCGGGCGGGAGTGGTAGAGACCCAGTACTTC.

The V and J genes are TRBV28 and TRBJ1-2; 8 bases match TRBD1. CDR3 length: 14 residues. Unmatched junction bases numbered 8, after V lost 7 bases and J lost 4 bases. Germline assignment: CDR1 MDHEN and CDR2 SYDVKM. CDR3: CASTATGGGYGYTF. CDR3 sequence (DNA): TGTGCCAGCACTGCCACAGGGGGGGGCTATGGCTACACCTTC.

V gene TRBV7-2 combines with J gene TRBJ1-1; 7 bases fit TRBD1. This CDR3 is built from 14 residues. Unmatched junction bases numbered 6, after V lost 0 bases and J lost 8 bases. Germline V CDR1 and CDR2: SGHTA, FQGNSA. The CDR3 bases are TGTGCCAGCAGCTTAGCTCACCCGACAGGGGAAGCTTTCTTT. This translates into CASSLAHPTGEAFF.

In this sample, this clone turned up a few times. This chain uses TRBV19 with TRBJ2-7; TRBD1 aligns across 8 bases. The V gene end was trimmed by 6 bases and the J gene end by 1 base; junction bases not matched to a gene: 8. Germline CDR1 and CDR2: LNHDA and SQIVND (reference sequence). The CDR3 is 15 amino acids. This CDR3 reads CASSPGQGRSYEQYF. Here the CDR3 DNA reads TGTGCCAGTAGCCCCGGACAGGGAAGGTCCTACGAGCAGTACTTC.

The V gene is TRBV4-1, the J gene TRBJ2-2; TRBD1 matches at 10 bases. CDR1 MGHRA and CDR2 YSYEKL come from the germline V gene. The CDR3 totals 16 residues. Losses at the gene ends were 4 bases for V and 6 bases for J; bases not matched to a gene: 8. The CDR3 spells CASSRPGQGNAGELFF. The CDR3 coding sequence is TGCGCCAGCAGCCGACCGGGACAGGGGAATGCCGGGGAGCTGTTTTTT.

This chain joins TRBV28 and TRBJ1-5; no firm D call. The CDR3 is 13 residues long. Germline CDR1 reads MDHEN; CDR2 reads SYDVKM. Trimming left V 3 bases short and J 4 bases short, with 7 bases between. The CDR3 loop is CASSFGPNQPQHF. The CDR3 coding sequence is TGTGCCAGCAGTTTTGGGCCTAATCAGCCCCAGCATTTT.

The rearrangement joins TRBV29-1 to TRBJ1-1, with TRBD1 matching over 7 bases. Germline V CDR1 and CDR2: SQVTM, ANQGSEA. This CDR3 comprises 14 residues. After removal of 7 bases from V and 0 bases from J, the junction contained 8 bases not matched to a gene. The CDR3 nucleotides are TGCAGCGCTGCGCCAGGGGGTATGAACACTGAAGCTTTCTTT. Translated, it gives CSAAPGGMNTEAFF.

This rearrangement joins TRBV2 to TRBJ2-5; tentative D call: TRBD2 (6 bases). V lost 8 bases and J 5 bases, leaving 18 bases between the germline ends. This CDR3 has 14 amino acids. Germline-derived CDR1 and CDR2 are SNHLY and FYNNEI. This CDR3 reads CASDAERAGETQYF. The CDR3 region has the DNA TGTGCCAGCGACGCGGAAAGGGCGGGGGAGACCCAGTACTTC. Based on the CDR3 plus reference TRBV2 and TRBJ2-5, the full variable domain is EPEVTQTPSHQVTQMGQEVILRCVPISNHLYFYWYRQILGQKVEFLVSFYNNEISEKSEIFDDQFSVERPDGSNFTLKIRSTKLEDSAMYFCASDAERAGETQYFGPGTRLLVL.

The genes are TRBV5-1 and TRBJ2-7; TRBD1 agrees at 7 bases. The trim removed 2 bases at V and 2 bases at J, leaving 4 bases unmatched. Germline V CDR1 and CDR2: SGHRS, YFSETQ. The CDR3 has 14 residues. The CDR3 bases are TGCGCCAGCAGCTTTCGACAGGGAACCTACGAGCAGTACTTC. Translating gives CASSFRQGTYEQYF.

The chain combines TRBV5-6 with TRBJ2-7; possibly TRBD2 for D (6 bases). Germline loops: CDR1 SGHDT, CDR2 YYEEEE. There are 13 residues in the CDR3. Trimming cost V 0 bases and J 5 bases, with 9 bases left between them. The chain's CDR3 is CASSLVAGHEQYF. CDR3 nucleotide sequence: TGTGCCAGCAGCTTGGTGGCGGGGCACGAGCAGTACTTC.

The chain uses TRBV11-1 and TRBJ2-7; D may match TRBD1 or TRBD2 (5 bases each). CDR1 SGHAT and CDR2 FQDESV come from the germline V gene (reference sequence). V was trimmed by 5 bases and J by 0 bases, leaving 11 bases between them. CDR3 length: 14 amino acids. This CDR3 is CASSPGRLSYEQYF. CDR3 DNA sequence: TGTGCCAGCAGCCCGGGACGGCTCTCCTACGAGCAGTACTTC.

The chain is built from TRBV23-1 and TRBJ1-5, with D tentatively TRBD1 (6 bases). TRBV23-1 is given ORF status, its function remaining uncertain. CDR3 length: 18 residues. V was shortened by 0 bases and J by 6 bases, with 21 bases between the two germline ends. This CDR3 is CASSQSLCAGVNIQPQHF. DNA of the CDR3: TGCGCCAGCAGTCAATCGCTTTGTGCAGGGGTTAATATTCAGCCCCAGCATTTT.

The V call is TRBV5-4, the J call TRBJ1-4; no definite D call. V was shortened by 4 bases and J by 1 base, with 8 bases between the two germline ends. This CDR3 has 14 amino acids. The V gene's germline CDR1 is SGHNT and CDR2 YYREEE (reference sequence). The CDR3, as DNA: TGTGCCAGCAGCGCGAGCCGAACTAATGAAAAACTGTTTTTT. Its translation: CASSASRTNEKLFF.

The rearrangement uses TRBV2 and TRBJ2-1; D possibly corresponds to TRBD1 (5 bases). The length of the CDR3 is 12 residues. The germline V gene encodes CDR1 SNHLY and CDR2 FYNNEI. The germline V and J ends were trimmed by 11 bases and 3 bases, with 11 bases remaining between them. The CDR3 DNA is TGTGCCTCCCGCAGGGACTACAATGAGCAGTTCTTC. It yields the protein CASRRDYNEQFF.

The J gene is TRBJ2-3, the V gene TRBV27; unclear D gene. CDR3 length: 12 amino acids. Germline CDR1 and CDR2: MNHEY and SMNVEV (reference sequence). With 5 bases removed from V and 4 bases from J, the gap between germline ends came to 7 bases. In DNA form, the CDR3 reads TGTGCCAGCAGTCCCCTACCAGATACGCAGTATTTT. The encoded protein is CASSPLPDTQYF.

This clone was seen only a few times. The chain employs TRBV9 and TRBJ2-1; 7 bases match TRBD1. V dropped 3 bases and J dropped 7; count of bases not matched to a gene: 4. The CDR3 has 13 residues. CDR1 is SGDLS, CDR2 YYNGEE, per germline. The DNA for the CDR3 is TGTGCCAGCAGCGGCCGACAGGGAAATGAGCAGTTCTTC. The encoded protein is CASSGRQGNEQFF.

The chain uses TRBV5-1 and TRBJ2-7; 8 bases line up with TRBD1. Germline V gene sequence: CDR1 SGHRS, CDR2 YFSETQ. The J segment lost 3 bases and the V segment lost 0 bases, leaving 5 bases of the junction unmatched. The CDR3 is made up of 15 amino acids. CDR3 region: CASSLVAGGFYEQYF. The CDR3 region has the DNA TGCGCCAGCAGCTTGGTGGCAGGGGGCTTCTACGAGCAGTACTTC.

V usage is TRBV6-8 and J usage is TRBJ2-7; TRBD2 agrees at 12 bases. J lost 5 bases, V lost 10 bases, and 9 bases had no gene match. Germline values: CDR1 MNHGY, CDR2 SAAAGT. This CDR3 has 14 amino acids. The CDR3 here is CAITRLAGVDEQYF. For the CDR3, the DNA is TGTGCCATAACACGACTAGCGGGAGTGGACGAGCAGTACTTC.